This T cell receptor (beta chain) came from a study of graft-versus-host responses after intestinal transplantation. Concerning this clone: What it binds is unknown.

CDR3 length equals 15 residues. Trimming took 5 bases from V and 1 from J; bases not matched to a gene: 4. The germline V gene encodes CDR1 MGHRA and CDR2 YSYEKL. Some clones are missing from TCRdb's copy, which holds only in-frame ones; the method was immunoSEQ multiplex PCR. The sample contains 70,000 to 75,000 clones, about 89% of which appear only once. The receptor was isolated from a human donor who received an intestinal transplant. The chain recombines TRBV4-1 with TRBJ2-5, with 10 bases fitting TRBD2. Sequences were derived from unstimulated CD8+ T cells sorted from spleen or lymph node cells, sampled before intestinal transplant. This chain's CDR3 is CASSLLAGTQETQYF. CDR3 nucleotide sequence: TGCGCCAGCAGCTTACTAGCGGGGACCCAAGAGACCCAGTACTTC.